This T cell receptor (beta chain) was profiled in a study of blood T cell repertoires in COVID-19. About the study: Specimens from acute and convalescent COVID-19 originated in the United States, Italy and Spain. From T cells, B-cell-depleted T cells, or PBMCs came the material, which was cDNA or gDNA.

In the original workflow: Estimation of nucleated cell counts was performed using reference gene primer amplification. Some clones are missing from TCRdb's copy, which holds only in-frame ones; the method was immunoSEQ multiplex PCR. D and trimming were read from the DNA, whereas the V and J calls and clone size are those reported in that table. The sample holds around 160,000 clones, more than 70% seen once. The J segment lost 4 bases and the V segment lost 7 bases, leaving 9 bases of the junction unmatched. The CDR3 is made up of 15 amino acids. CDR1 and CDR2 (germline): SNHLY, FYNNEI. This TCR came from a man in his 60s with acute or convalescent COVID-19. The sample taken for sequencing was peripheral blood. The chain couples TRBV2 to TRBJ2-5; TRBD1 matches at 10 bases. The CDR3 coding sequence is TGTGCCAGCATCAACCGACAGGGGGCCTCAGAGACCCAGTACTTC. Translation: CASINRQGASETQYF.